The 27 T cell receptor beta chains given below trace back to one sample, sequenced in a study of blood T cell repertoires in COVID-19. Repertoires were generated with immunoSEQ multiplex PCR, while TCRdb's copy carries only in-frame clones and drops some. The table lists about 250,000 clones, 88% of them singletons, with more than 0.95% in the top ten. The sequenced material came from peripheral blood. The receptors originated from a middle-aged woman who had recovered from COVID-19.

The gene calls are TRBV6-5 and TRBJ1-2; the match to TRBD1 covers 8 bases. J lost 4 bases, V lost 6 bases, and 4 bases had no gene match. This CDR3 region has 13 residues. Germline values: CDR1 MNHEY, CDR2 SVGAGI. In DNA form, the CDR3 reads TGTGCCAGCAGACCGACAGGGGCCTATGGCTACACCTTC. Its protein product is CASRPTGAYGYTF.

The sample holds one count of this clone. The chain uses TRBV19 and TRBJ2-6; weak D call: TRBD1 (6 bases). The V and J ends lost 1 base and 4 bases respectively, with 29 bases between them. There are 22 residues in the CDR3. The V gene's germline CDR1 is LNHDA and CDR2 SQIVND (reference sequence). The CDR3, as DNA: TGTGCCAGTAGTATAGTCGGGCTAGCCATCCCGGGACATATCGGGGGGGCCAACGTCCTGACTTTC. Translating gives CASSIVGLAIPGHIGGANVLTF.

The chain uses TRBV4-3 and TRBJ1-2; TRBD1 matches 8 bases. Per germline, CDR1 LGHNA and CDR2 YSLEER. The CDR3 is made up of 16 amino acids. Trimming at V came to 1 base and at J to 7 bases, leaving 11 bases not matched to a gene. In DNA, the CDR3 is TGCGCCAGCAGCCAAGGGGGAGACAGGGGTAATGGTGGCTACACCTTC. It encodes CASSQGGDRGNGGYTF.

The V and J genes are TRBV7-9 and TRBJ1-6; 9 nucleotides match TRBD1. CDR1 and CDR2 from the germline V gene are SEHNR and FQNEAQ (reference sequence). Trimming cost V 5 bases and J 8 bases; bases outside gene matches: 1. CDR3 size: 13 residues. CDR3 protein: CASSRQGDSPLHF. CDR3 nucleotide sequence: TGTGCCAGCAGCCGACAGGGGGATTCACCCCTCCACTTT.

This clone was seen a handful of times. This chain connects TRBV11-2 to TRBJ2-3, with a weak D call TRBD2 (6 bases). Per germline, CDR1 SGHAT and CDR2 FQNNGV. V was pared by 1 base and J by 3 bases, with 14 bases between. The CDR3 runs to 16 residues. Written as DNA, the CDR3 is TGTGCCAGCAGCTTAGTGTTCGGCGGGGTAACAGATACGCAGTATTTT. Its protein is CASSLVFGGVTDTQYF.

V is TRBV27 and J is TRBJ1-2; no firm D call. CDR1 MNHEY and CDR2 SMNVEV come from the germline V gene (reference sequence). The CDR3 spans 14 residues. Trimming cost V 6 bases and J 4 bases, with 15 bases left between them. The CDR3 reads CASSSRVDPYGYTF. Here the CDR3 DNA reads TGTGCCAGCAGCTCCCGGGTAGACCCCTATGGCTACACCTTC.

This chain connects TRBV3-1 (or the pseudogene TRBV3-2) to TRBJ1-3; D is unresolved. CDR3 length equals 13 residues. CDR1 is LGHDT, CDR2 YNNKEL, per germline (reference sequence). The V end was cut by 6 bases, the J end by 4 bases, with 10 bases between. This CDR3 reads CASSGPGGNTIYF. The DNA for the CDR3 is TGTGCCAGCAGTGGCCCGGGAGGAAACACCATATATTTT.

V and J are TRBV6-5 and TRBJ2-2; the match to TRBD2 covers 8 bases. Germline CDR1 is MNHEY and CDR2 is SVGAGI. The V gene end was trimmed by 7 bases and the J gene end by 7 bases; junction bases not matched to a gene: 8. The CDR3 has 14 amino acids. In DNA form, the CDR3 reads TGTGCCAGCACCCACCGTAGCGGGATCGGGGAGCTGTTTTTT. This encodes CASTHRSGIGELFF.

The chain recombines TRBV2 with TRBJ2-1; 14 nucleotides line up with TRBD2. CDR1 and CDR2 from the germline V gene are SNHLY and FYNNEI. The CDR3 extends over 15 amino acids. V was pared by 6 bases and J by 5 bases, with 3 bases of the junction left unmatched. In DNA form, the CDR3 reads TGTGCCAGCAGACGGACTAGCGGGAGGAACAATGAGCAGTTCTTC. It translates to CASRRTSGRNNEQFF.

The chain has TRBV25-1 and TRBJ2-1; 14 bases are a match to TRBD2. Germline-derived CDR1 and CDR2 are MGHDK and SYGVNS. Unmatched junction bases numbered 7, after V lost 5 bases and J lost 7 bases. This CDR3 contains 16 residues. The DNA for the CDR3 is TGTGCCAGCAGTCCGCGACTAGCGGGAGGGGAAAATGAGCAGTTCTTC. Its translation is CASSPRLAGGENEQFF.

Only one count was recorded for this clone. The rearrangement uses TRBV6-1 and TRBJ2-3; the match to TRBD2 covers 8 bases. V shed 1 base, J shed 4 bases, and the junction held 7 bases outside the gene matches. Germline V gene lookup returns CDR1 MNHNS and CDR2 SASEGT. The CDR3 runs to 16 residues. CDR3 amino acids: CASSEVGSGTADTQYF. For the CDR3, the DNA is TGTGCCAGCAGTGAAGTTGGTAGCGGGACCGCAGATACGCAGTATTTT.

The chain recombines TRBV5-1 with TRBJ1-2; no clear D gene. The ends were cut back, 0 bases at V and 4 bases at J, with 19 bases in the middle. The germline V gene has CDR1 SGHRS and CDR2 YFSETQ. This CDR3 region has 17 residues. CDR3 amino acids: CASSLAGSIAPTYGYTF. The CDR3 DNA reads TGCGCCAGCAGCTTGGCCGGGTCCATAGCCCCTACCTATGGCTACACCTTC.

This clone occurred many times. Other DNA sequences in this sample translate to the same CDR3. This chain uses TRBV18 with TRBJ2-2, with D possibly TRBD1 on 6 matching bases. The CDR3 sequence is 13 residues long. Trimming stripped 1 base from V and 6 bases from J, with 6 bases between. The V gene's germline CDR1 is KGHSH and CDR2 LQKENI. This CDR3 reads CASSPQGAGELFF. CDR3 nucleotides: TGTGCCAGCTCACCACAGGGGGCCGGGGAGCTGTTTTTT.

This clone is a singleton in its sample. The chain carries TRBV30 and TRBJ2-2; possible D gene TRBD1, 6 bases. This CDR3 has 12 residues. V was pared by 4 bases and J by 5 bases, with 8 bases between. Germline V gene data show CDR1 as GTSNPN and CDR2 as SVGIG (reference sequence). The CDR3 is CAWTQGTGELFF. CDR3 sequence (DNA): TGTGCCTGGACCCAGGGGACCGGGGAGCTGTTTTTT.

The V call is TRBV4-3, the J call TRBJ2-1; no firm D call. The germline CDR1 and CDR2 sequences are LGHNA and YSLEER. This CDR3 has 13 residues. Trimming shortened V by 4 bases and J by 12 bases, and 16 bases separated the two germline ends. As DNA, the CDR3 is TGCGCCAGCAGCCGCGCGCTGGGCTCTGGGCAGTTCTTC. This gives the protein CASSRALGSGQFF.

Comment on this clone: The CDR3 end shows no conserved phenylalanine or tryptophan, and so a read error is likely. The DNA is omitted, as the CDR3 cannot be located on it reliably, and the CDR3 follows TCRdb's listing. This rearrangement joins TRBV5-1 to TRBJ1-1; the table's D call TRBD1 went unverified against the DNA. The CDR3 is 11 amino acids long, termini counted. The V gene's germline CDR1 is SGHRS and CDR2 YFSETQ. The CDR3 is CASSPGQTSFH.

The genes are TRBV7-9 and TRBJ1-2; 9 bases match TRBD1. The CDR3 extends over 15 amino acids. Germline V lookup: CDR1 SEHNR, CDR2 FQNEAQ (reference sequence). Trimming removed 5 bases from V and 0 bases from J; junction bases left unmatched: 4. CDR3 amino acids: CASSPGQGPNYGYTF. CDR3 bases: TGTGCCAGCAGCCCAGGACAGGGGCCTAACTATGGCTACACCTTC.

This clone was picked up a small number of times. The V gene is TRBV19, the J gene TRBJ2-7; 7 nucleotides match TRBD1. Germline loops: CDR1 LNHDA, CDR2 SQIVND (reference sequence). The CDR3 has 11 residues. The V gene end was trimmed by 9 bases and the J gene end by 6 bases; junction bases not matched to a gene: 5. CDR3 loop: CASTGVGEQYF. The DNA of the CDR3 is TGTGCCAGCACAGGGGTAGGCGAGCAGTACTTC. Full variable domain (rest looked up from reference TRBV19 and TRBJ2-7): DGGITQSPKYLFRKEGQNVTLSCEQNLNHDAMYWYRQDPGQGLRLIYYSQIVNDFQKGDIAEGYSVSREKKESFPLTVTSAQKNPTAFYLCASTGVGEQYFGPGTRLTVT.

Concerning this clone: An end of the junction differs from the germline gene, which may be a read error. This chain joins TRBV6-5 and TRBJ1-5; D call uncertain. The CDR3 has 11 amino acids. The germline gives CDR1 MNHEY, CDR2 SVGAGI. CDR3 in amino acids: CASSRTPPRHF. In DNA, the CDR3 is TGTGCCAGCAGTAGAACTCCCCCCCGGCATTTT.

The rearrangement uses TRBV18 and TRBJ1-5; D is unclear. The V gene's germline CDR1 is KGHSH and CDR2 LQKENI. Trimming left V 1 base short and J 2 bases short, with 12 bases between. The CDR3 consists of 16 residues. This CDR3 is CASSPRRSGGNQPQHF. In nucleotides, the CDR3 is TGTGCCAGCTCACCACGCCGAAGCGGAGGCAATCAGCCCCAGCATTTT.

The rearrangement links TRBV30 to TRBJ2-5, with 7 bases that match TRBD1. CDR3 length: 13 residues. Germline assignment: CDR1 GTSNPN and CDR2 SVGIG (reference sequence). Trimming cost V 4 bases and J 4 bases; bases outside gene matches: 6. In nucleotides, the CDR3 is TGTGCCTGGACCCACAGGGGAACAGAGACCCAGTACTTC. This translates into CAWTHRGTETQYF.

The CDR3 region is CASSRDRGDTEAFF. The CDR3 DNA reads as TGCGCCAGCAGTAGGGACCGGGGGGACACTGAAGCTTTCTTT. V gene TRBV5-1 combines with J gene TRBJ1-1; D is perhaps TRBD1 (5 bases). CDR1 SGHRS and CDR2 YFSETQ come from the germline V gene. V lost 5 bases and J lost 3, with 14 bases in between. CDR3 length equals 14 residues.

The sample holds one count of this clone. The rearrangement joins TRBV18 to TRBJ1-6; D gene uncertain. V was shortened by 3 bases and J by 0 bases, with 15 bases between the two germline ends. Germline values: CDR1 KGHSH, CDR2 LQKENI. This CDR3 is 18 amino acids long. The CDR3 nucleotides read TGTGCCAGCTCACCTCTCCCTGCCTCGAGCTCCTATAATTCACCCCTCCACTTT. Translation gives CASSPLPASSSYNSPLHF.

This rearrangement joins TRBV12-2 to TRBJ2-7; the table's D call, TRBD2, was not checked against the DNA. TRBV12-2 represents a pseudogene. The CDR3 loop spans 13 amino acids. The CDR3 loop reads CASRLIPPAGQYF. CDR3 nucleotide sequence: TGTGCAAGTCGCTTAATCCCCCCGGCGGGGCAGTACTTC.

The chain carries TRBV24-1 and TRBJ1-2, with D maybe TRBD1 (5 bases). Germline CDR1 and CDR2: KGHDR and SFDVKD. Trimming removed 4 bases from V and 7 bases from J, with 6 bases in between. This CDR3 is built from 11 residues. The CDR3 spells CATSEGVGYTF. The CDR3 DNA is TGTGCCACCAGTGAAGGGGTTGGCTACACCTTC.

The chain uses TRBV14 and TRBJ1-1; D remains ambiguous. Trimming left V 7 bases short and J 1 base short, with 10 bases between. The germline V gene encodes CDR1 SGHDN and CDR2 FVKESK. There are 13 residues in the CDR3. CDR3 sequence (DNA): TGTGCCAGCAACCACGTCGGGAACACTGAAGCTTTCTTT. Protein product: CASNHVGNTEAFF.

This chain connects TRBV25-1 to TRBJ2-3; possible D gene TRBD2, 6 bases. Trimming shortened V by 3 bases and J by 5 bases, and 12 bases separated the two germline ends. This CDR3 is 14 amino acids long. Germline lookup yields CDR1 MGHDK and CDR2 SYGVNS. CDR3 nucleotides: TGTGCCAGCAGTGAGCGGGGCTCGCGAGATACGCAGTATTTT. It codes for CASSERGSRDTQYF.